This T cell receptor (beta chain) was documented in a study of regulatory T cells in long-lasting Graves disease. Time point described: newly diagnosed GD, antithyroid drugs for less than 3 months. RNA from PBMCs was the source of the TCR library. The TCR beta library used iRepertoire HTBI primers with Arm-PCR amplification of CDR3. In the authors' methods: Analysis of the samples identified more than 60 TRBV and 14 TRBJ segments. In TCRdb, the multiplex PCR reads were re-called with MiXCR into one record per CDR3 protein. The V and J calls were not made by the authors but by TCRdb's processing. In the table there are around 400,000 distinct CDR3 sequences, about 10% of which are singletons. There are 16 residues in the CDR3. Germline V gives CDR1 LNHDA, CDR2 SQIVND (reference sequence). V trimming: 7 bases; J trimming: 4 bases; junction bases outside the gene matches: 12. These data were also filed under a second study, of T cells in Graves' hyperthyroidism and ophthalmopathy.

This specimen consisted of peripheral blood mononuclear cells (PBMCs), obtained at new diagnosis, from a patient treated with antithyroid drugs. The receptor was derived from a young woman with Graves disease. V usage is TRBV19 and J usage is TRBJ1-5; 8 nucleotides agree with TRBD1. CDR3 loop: CASTIDRGAINQPQHF. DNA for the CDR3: TGTGCCAGTACGATCGACAGGGGAGCAATTAATCAGCCCCAGCATTTT.